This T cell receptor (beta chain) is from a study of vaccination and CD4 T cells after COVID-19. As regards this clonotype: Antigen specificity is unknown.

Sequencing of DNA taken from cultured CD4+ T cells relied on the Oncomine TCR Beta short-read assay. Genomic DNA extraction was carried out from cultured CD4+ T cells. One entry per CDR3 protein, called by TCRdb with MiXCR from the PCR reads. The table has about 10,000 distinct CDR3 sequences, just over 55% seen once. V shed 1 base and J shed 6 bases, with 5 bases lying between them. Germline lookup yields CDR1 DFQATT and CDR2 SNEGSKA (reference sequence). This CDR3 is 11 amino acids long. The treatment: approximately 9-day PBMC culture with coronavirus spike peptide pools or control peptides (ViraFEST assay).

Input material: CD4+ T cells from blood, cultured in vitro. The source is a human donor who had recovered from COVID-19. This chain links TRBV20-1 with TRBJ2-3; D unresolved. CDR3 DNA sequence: TGCAGTGCTAGAGCCATCGATACGCAGTATTTT. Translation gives CSARAIDTQYF.